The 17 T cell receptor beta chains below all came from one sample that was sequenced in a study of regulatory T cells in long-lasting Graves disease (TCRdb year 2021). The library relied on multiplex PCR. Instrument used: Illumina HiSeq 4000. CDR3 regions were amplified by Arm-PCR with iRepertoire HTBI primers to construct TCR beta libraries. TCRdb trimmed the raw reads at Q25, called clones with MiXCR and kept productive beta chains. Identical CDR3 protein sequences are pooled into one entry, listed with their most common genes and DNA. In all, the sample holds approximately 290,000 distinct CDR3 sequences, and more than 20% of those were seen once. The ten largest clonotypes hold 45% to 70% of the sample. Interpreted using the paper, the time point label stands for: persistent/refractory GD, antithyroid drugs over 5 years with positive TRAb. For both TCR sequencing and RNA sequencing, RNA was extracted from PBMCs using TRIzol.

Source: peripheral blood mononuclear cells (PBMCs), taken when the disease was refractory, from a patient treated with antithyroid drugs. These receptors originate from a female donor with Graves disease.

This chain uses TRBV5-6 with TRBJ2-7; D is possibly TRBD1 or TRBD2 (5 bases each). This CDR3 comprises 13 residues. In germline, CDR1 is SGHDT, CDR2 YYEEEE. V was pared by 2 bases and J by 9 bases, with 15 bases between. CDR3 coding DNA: TGTGCCAGCAGCTTCCCGGGGACCCTCCGGCAGTACTTC. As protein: CASSFPGTLRQYF.

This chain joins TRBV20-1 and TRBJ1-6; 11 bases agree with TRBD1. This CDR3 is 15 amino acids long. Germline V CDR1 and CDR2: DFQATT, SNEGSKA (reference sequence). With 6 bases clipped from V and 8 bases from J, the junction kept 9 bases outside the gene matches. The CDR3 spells CSAAGTGGTDSPLHF. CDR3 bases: TGCAGTGCCGCTGGGACAGGGGGTACCGATTCACCCCTCCACTTT.

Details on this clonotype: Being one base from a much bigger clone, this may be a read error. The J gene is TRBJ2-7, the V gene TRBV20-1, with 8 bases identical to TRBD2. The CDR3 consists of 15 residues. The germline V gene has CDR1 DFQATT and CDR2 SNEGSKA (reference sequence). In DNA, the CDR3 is TGCAGTGTTAGAAGCGGGAGCGACAGCGGATACGAGCAGTACTTC. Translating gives CSVRSGSDSGYEQYF.

For the CDR3, the DNA is TGTGCCATCAGAGACAGGGCCTACGAGCAGTACTTC. Translating gives CAIRDRAYEQYF. The chain combines TRBV10-3 with TRBJ2-7; 7 bases fit TRBD1. This CDR3 has 12 residues. Germline V CDR1 and CDR2: ENHRY, SYGVKD. The ends lost 6 bases at V and 2 bases at J; junction bases unmatched: 1.

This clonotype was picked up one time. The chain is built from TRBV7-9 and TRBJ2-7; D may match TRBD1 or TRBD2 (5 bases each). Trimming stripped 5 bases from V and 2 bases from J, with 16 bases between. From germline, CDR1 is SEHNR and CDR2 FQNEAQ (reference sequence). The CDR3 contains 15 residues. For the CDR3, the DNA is TGTGCCAGCAGCCTGTCGATCGGGGCGACCTACGAGCAGTACTTC. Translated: CASSLSIGATYEQYF. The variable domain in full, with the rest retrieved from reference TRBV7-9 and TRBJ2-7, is DTGVSQNPRHKITKRGQNVTFRCDPISEHNRLYWYRQTLGQGPEFLTYFQNEAQLEKSRLLSDRFSAERPKGSFSTLEIQRTEQGDSAMYLCASSLSIGATYEQYFGPGTRLTVT.

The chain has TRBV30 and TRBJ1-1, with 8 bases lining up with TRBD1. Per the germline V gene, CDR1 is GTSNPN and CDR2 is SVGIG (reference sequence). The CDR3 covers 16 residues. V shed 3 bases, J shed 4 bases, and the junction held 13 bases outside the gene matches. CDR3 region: CAWRTFRTGLGTEAFF. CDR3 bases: TGTGCCTGGAGGACGTTTAGGACAGGGCTTGGCACTGAAGCTTTCTTT.

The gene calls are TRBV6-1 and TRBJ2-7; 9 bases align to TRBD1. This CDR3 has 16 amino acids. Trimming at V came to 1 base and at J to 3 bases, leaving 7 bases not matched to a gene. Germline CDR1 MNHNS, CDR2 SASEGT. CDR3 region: CASSEGRTGDIYEQYF. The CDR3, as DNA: TGTGCCAGCAGTGAAGGTCGGACAGGGGATATCTACGAGCAGTACTTC.

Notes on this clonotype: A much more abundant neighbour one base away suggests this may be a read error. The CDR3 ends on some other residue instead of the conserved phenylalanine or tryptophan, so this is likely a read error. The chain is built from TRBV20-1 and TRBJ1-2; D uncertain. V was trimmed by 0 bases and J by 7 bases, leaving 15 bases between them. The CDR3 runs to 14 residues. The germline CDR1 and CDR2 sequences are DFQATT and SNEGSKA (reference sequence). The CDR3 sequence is CSARDGASDAGYTV. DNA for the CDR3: TGCAGTGCTAGAGATGGAGCCTCCGACGCTGGCTACACCGTC.

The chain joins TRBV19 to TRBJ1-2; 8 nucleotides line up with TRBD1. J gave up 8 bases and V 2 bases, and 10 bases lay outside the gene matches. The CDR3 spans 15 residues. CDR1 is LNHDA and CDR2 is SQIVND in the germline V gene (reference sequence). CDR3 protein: CASSIPRDRLGGYTF. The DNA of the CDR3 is TGTGCCAGTAGTATACCTCGGGACAGGTTGGGGGGCTACACCTTC. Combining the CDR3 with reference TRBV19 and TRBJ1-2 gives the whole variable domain DGGITQSPKYLFRKEGQNVTLSCEQNLNHDAMYWYRQDPGQGLRLIYYSQIVNDFQKGDIAEGYSVSREKKESFPLTVTSAQKNPTAFYLCASSIPRDRLGGYTFGSGTRLTVV.

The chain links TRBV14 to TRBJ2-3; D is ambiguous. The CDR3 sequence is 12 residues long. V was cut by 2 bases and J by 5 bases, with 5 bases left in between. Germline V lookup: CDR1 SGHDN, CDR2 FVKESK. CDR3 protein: CASSQWGDTQYF. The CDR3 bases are TGTGCCAGCAGCCAATGGGGAGATACGCAGTATTTT.

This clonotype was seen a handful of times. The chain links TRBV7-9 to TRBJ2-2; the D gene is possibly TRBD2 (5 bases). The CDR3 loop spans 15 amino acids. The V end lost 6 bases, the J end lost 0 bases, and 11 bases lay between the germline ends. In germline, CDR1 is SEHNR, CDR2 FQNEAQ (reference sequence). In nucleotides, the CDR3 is TGTGCCAGCAGACCGACTACGGCGAACACCGGGGAGCTGTTTTTT. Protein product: CASRPTTANTGELFF.

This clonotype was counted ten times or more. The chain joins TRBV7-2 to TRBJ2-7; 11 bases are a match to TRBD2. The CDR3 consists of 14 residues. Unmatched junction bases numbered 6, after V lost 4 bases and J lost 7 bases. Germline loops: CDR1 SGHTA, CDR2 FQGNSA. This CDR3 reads CASSYTSGSNEQYF. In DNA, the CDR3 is TGTGCCAGCAGCTATACTAGCGGGAGTAATGAGCAGTACTTC.

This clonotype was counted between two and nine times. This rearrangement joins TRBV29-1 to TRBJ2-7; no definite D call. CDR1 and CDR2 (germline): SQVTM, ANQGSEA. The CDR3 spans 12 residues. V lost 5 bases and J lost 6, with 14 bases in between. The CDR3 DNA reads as TGCAGCGTTCGCGGTATTAGGGCCGAGCAGTACTTC. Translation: CSVRGIRAEQYF.

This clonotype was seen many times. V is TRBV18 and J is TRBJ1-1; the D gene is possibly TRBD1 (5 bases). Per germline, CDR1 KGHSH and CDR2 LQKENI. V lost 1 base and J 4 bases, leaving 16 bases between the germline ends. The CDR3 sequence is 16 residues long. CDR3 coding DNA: TGTGCCAGCTCACCACAGGGGTTCCCACGGGGCACTGAAGCTTTCTTT. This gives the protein CASSPQGFPRGTEAFF.

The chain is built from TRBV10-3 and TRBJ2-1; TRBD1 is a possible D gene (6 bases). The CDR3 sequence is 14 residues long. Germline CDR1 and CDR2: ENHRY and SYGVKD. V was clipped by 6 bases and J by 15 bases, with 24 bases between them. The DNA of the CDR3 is TGTGCCATCAGGGGGGACGGACAGATCGGGGTTAGGTTCTTC. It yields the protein CAIRGDGQIGVRFF.

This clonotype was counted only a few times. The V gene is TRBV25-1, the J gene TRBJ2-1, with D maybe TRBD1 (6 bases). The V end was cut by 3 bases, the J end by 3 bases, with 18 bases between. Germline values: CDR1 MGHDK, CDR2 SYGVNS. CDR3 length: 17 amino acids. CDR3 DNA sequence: TGTGCCAGCAGTGATGATCTCGACAGGACCCTCTACAATGAGCAGTTCTTC. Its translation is CASSDDLDRTLYNEQFF.

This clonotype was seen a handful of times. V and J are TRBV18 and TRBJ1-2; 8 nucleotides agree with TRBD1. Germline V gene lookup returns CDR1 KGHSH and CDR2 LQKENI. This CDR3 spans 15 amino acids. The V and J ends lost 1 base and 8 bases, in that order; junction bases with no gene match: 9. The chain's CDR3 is CASSPLTGGIDGYTF. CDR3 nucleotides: TGTGCCAGCTCACCACTTACAGGGGGGATCGACGGCTACACCTTC.